These T cell receptor beta chains were read from a single sample in a study of neurological immune-mediated disorders. TCRdb reprocessed the 5' RACE reads via MiXCR and lists one record per CDR3 protein. The table records around 68,000 distinct CDR3 sequences, approximately 4.2% of them present only once. The sequenced sample consisted of PBMCs. These receptors all stem from a middle-aged man with multiple sclerosis. Each CDR3 is given with its conserved first and last residue. Each record gives: D gene, V gene, J gene, clone size, CDR3 length, CDR3 protein, CDR3 DNA. D genes are given only for firm matches. Only some rows state a clone size, as once, few, many or a class for expanded clones.

TRBD2	TRBV12-3/TRBV12-4	TRBJ2-5	many	15	CASSLNSGGAETQYF	TGTGCCAGCAGTTTAAATAGCGGGGGTGCGGAGACCCAGTACTTC
-	TRBV3-1	TRBJ1-6	many	12	CASSQHNSPLHF	TGTGCCAGCAGCCAACATAATTCACCCCTCCACTTT
TRBD1	TRBV5-1	TRBJ1-2	many	14	CASSPPGTGSGYTF	TGCGCCAGCAGCCCACCCGGGACAGGATCCGGCTACACCTTC
-	TRBV7-6	TRBJ1-1	-	16	CASSLVPLGANTEAFF	TGTGCCAGCAGCTTAGTTCCCCTTGGGGCGAACACTGAAGCTTTCTTT
TRBD1	TRBV7-2	TRBJ2-5	-	16	CASTDILDRDQETQYF	TGTGCCAGCACCGACATTCTAGACAGGGACCAAGAGACCCAGTACTTC
-	TRBV12-3/TRBV12-4	TRBJ2-1	-	16	CASSWLPGGSYNEQFF	TGTGCCAGCAGTTGGCTGCCGGGCGGCTCCTACAATGAGCAGTTCTTC
TRBD2	TRBV5-1	TRBJ2-1	many	15	CASSLEGTRGNEQFF	TGCGCCAGCAGCTTGGAAGGGACTAGAGGCAATGAGCAGTTCTTC
-	TRBV7-6	TRBJ1-1	few	13	CASTPLRGEEAFF	TGTGCCAGCACCCCGCTTCGAGGGGAAGAAGCTTTCTTT
-	TRBV5-5	TRBJ1-6	many	15	CASSLGGGLKAPLHF	TGTGCCAGCAGCTTGGGCGGGGGGCTGAAGGCACCCCTCCACTTT
TRBD1	TRBV5-1	TRBJ1-6	many	14	CASSLEGQNSPLHF	TGCGCCAGCAGCTTGGAGGGACAGAATTCACCCCTCCACTTT
-	TRBV5-1	TRBJ1-2	many	15	CASSYGGRISYGYTF	TGCGCCAGCAGCTATGGAGGGAGAATAAGCTATGGCTACACCTTC
-	TRBV28	TRBJ1-5	many	15	CASSPIQGPLQPQHF	TGTGCCAGCAGTCCGATCCAGGGACCTCTTCAGCCCCAGCATTTT
TRBD1	TRBV12-3/TRBV12-4	TRBJ1-1	many	16	CASSPRRQGGNTEAFF	TGTGCCAGCAGTCCACGTCGACAGGGCGGGAACACTGAAGCTTTCTTT
-	TRBV15	TRBJ1-2	many	13	CATSRDLSYGYTF	TGTGCCACCAGCAGAGATCTTAGCTATGGCTACACCTTC
-	TRBV7-8	TRBJ1-1	many	15	CASSLYIGGNTEAFF	TGTGCCAGCAGCTTATACATAGGGGGGAACACTGAAGCTTTCTTT
-	TRBV3-1	TRBJ2-4	many	17	CASSPIGGRSAKNIQYF	TGTGCCAGCAGCCCGATAGGCGGGCGTTCAGCCAAAAACATTCAGTACTTC
-	TRBV7-8	TRBJ2-3	many	15	CASSLRGFPPDTQYF	TGTGCCAGCAGCTTACGGGGGTTCCCGCCAGATACGCAGTATTTT
-	TRBV4-2	TRBJ1-2	many	13	CASRVGANYGYTF	TGTGCCAGCAGGGTAGGGGCGAACTATGGCTACACCTTC
-	TRBV20-1	TRBJ1-1	many	13	CSFKRGRFAEAFF	TGCAGTTTCAAACGGGGAAGGTTCGCTGAAGCTTTCTTT
-	TRBV9	TRBJ1-6	many	15	CASSVAAGESSPLHF	TGTGCCAGCAGCGTAGCAGCAGGGGAGAGTTCACCCCTCCACTTT
-	TRBV7-2	TRBJ2-1	many	14	CASSAGLVVDEQFF	TGTGCCAGCAGCGCCGGGTTAGTGGTGGATGAGCAGTTCTTC
-	TRBV14	TRBJ1-2	many	17	CASKRSQPRGAQDGYTF	TGTGCCAGCAAGCGGAGTCAACCTAGAGGGGCCCAGGATGGCTACACCTTC
-	TRBV14	TRBJ2-6	many	14	CASSQFSGANVLTF	TGTGCCAGCAGCCAGTTCTCTGGGGCCAACGTCCTGACTTTC
-	TRBV20-1	TRBJ1-5	many	15	CSASLYASRDQPQHF	TGCAGTGCTAGTTTGTACGCCTCGCGAGATCAGCCCCAGCATTTT
-	TRBV5-1	TRBJ2-7	many	14	CASSFSYPSYEQYF	TGCGCCAGCAGTTTCAGCTACCCTTCCTACGAGCAGTACTTC
TRBD1	TRBV20-1	TRBJ2-1	-	16	CSARDQGTGVLVEQFF	TGCAGTGCTAGAGATCAAGGAACAGGGGTACTCGTTGAGCAGTTCTTC
TRBD1	TRBV5-5	TRBJ2-7	many	16	CASSLEGGQYSYEQYF	TGTGCCAGCAGCTTGGAAGGGGGCCAATACTCCTACGAGCAGTACTTC
TRBD1	TRBV5-1	TRBJ2-3	many	16	CASSLADRARTDTQYF	TGCGCCAGCAGCTTGGCGGACAGGGCCCGGACAGATACGCAGTATTTT
-	TRBV5-1	TRBJ1-5	many	16	CASSLEGPNSNQPQHF	TGCGCCAGCAGCTTGGAGGGACCTAATAGCAATCAGCCCCAGCATTTT
TRBD1	TRBV25-1	TRBJ2-3	many	16	CASSGISGQGVDTQYF	TGTGCCAGCAGTGGCATTTCGGGACAGGGCGTCGATACGCAGTATTTT
TRBD2	TRBV5-5	TRBJ2-4	-	15	CASSLEVRGGYIQYF	TGTGCCAGCAGCTTGGAAGTTCGGGGGGGATACATTCAGTACTTC
TRBD1	TRBV5-1	TRBJ2-4	many	19	CASRTSGTGISLAKNIQYF	TGCGCCAGCCGCACCAGCGGGACAGGGATCAGTCTAGCCAAAAACATTCAGTACTTC
-	TRBV7-7	TRBJ2-1	-	13	CASSDAGVNEQFF	TGTGCTAGCAGCGACGCAGGGGTCAATGAGCAGTTCTTC
TRBD1	TRBV5-1	TRBJ1-5	many	15	CASSRSGTDNQPQNF	TGCGCCAGCAGCAGATCCGGGACAGATAATCAGCCCCAGAATTTT
TRBD2	TRBV20-1	TRBJ2-3	many	16	CSARDPGLAGIYTQYF	TGCAGTGCTAGAGACCCGGGACTAGCGGGGATATATACGCAGTATTTT
-	TRBV5-6	TRBJ2-2	many	15	CASSPRGPFTGELFF	TGTGCCAGCAGCCCTCGTGGGCCATTTACCGGGGAGCTGTTTTTT
-	TRBV7-9	TRBJ2-1	many	12	CASSLVGGEQFF	TGTGCCAGCAGCTTAGTGGGTGGTGAGCAGTTCTTC
-	TRBV20-1	TRBJ1-1	many	14	CSATAGEYGTEAFF	TGCAGTGCCACAGCTGGGGAATATGGCACTGAAGCTTTCTTT
-	TRBV3-1	TRBJ2-4	-	15	CASSQRGRIKKIQYF	TGTGCCAGCAGCCAAAGAGGGAGAATCAAAAAAATTCAGTACTTC
TRBD1	TRBV20-1	TRBJ1-3	few	15	CSATRDRGTGNTIYF	TGCAGTGCCACCCGCGACAGGGGGACTGGAAACACCATATATTTT
TRBD1	TRBV20-1	TRBJ1-1	few	17	CSALYGQGWRANTEAFF	TGCAGTGCTCTCTACGGACAGGGCTGGAGAGCGAACACTGAAGCTTTCTTT
TRBD1	TRBV20-1	TRBJ1-2	many	14	CSATATGVGYGYTF	TGCAGTGCTACGGCGACAGGGGTGGGCTATGGCTACACCTTC
TRBD2	TRBV20-1	TRBJ2-1	-	13	CSAKGLAGVDQFF	TGCAGTGCTAAGGGACTAGCGGGGGTCGATCAGTTCTTC
-	TRBV18	TRBJ2-2	many	13	CASSPQGTGELFF	TGTGCCAGCTCACCACAGGGGACCGGGGAGCTGTTTTTT
-	TRBV13	TRBJ1-2	many	12	CASSLKGDGYTF	TGTGCCAGCAGCTTAAAGGGGGACGGCTACACCTTC
TRBD1	TRBV29-1	TRBJ1-5	many	17	CSVLYHSGTGGNQPQHF	TGCAGCGTTCTTTATCACTCCGGGACAGGGGGCAATCAGCCCCAGCATTTT
-	TRBV4-3	TRBJ1-3	many	13	CASSRGSGNTIYF	TGCGCCAGCAGCAGGGGCTCTGGAAACACCATATATTTT
-	TRBV10-3	TRBJ2-5	many	12	CAISGSQETQYF	TGTGCCATCAGTGGCAGCCAAGAGACCCAGTACTTC
-	TRBV29-1	TRBJ2-7	few	12	CSVSGTTSEQYF	TGCAGCGTATCCGGGACAACCTCCGAGCAGTACTTC
TRBD1	TRBV20-1	TRBJ2-1	many	13	CSAAQGAYNEQFF	TGCAGTGCTGCACAGGGGGCGTACAATGAGCAGTTCTTC
-	TRBV13	TRBJ1-1	many	15	CASSLLRASSRKAFF	TGTGCCAGCAGCTTACTCCGGGCCTCCTCTCGGAAAGCTTTCTTT
TRBD1	TRBV5-6	TRBJ1-4	many	16	CASRATGDSTNEKLFF	TGTGCCAGCAGGGCGACAGGGGATTCAACTAATGAAAAACTGTTTTTT
-	TRBV20-1	TRBJ1-2	many	13	CSAHPRGRSGYTF	TGCAGTGCCCATCCCCGGGGGCGAAGTGGCTACACCTTC